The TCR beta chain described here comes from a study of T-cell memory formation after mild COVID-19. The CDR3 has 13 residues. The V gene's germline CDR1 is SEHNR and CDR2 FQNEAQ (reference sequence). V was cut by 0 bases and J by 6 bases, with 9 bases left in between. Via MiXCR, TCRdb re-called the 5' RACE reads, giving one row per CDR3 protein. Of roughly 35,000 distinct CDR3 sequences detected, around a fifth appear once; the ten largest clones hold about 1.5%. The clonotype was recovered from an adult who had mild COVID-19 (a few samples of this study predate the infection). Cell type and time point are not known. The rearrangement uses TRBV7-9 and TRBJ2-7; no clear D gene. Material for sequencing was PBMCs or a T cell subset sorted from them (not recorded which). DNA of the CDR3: TGTGCCAGCAGCTTAGCGGGTGGAGCCGAGCAGTACTTC. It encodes CASSLAGGAEQYF.